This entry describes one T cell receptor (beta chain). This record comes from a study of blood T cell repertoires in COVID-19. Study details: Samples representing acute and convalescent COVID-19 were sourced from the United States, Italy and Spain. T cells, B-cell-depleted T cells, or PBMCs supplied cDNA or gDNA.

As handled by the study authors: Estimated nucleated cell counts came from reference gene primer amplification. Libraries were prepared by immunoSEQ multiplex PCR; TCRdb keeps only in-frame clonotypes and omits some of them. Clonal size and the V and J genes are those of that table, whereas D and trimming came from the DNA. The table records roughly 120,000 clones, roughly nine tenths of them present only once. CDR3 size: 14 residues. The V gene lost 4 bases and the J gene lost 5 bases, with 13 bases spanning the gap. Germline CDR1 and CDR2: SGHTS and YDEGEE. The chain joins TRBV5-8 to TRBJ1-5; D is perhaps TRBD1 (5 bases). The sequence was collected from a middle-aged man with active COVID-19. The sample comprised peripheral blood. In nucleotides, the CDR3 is TGTGCCAGCAGCCTGAGGAGGGGCGATCAGCCCCAGCATTTT. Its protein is CASSLRRGDQPQHF.